Following are 15 T cell receptor beta chains from one sample sequenced in a study of blood T cell repertoires in COVID-19. Libraries were prepared by immunoSEQ multiplex PCR; TCRdb keeps only in-frame clonotypes and omits some of them. The sample carries 95,000 to 150,000 clones, 78% recorded once. The material sequenced was peripheral blood. The receptors stem from a man in his 70s with acute or convalescent COVID-19.

The chain's CDR3 is CAIGRTSVQETQYF. In nucleotides, the CDR3 is TGTGCCATTGGGCGGACTAGCGTACAAGAGACCCAGTACTTC. The V and J genes are TRBV10-3 and TRBJ2-5, with 9 bases that match TRBD2. Germline CDR1 and CDR2: ENHRY and SYGVKD. J gave up 2 bases and V 9 bases, and 7 bases lay outside the gene matches. The CDR3 covers 14 residues.

The genes are TRBV6-2 or TRBV6-3 and TRBJ1-3; 8 positions agree with TRBD1. Trimming cost V 4 bases and J 0 bases; bases outside gene matches: 17. CDR1 MNHEY and CDR2 SVGEGT come from the germline V gene. The CDR3 is made up of 20 amino acids. The CDR3 loop is CASSSPRGQGPRHSGNTIYF. DNA of the CDR3: TGTGCCAGCAGTTCCCCGAGAGGACAGGGCCCTCGCCACTCTGGAAACACCATATATTTT.

The CDR3, as DNA: TGTGCCAGCAGTTTAGGTCAGGGGCTCAGGGGAGATACGCAGTATTTT. Amino acids: CASSLGQGLRGDTQYF. The chain combines TRBV27 with TRBJ2-3, with D possibly being TRBD1 (6 bases). The germline V and J ends were trimmed by 2 bases and 5 bases, with 17 bases remaining between them. The germline V gene has CDR1 MNHEY and CDR2 SMNVEV (reference sequence). This CDR3 comprises 16 residues.

The V and J genes are TRBV6-2 or TRBV6-3 and TRBJ1-1; TRBD1 matches 7 bases. The ends lost 6 bases at V and 0 bases at J; junction bases unmatched: 13. The CDR3 contains 17 residues. Germline lookup yields CDR1 MNHEY and CDR2 SVGEGT. The CDR3 DNA reads as TGTGCCAGCAGCTGGGGTCCGAGACAGGGCTTGAACACTGAAGCTTTCTTT. Translating it yields CASSWGPRQGLNTEAFF.

This clone was counted ten times or more. V usage is TRBV7-3 and J usage is TRBJ2-5; D perhaps matches TRBD1 (5 bases). Germline V gene lookup returns CDR1 SGHTA and CDR2 FQGTGA. The V end lost 10 bases, the J end lost 4 bases, and 10 bases lay between the germline ends. This CDR3 comprises 11 residues. The CDR3, as DNA: TGTGCCATGCAGGGAAGAGAGACCCAGTACTTC. Amino acids: CAMQGRETQYF. Looking up the rest from reference TRBV7-3 and TRBJ2-5 gives the full variable domain: GAGVSQTPSNKVTEKGKYVELRCDPISGHTALYWYRQSLGQGPEFLIYFQGTGAADDSGLPNDRFFAVRPEGSVSTLKIQRTERGDSAVYLCAMQGRETQYFGPGTRLLVL.

This clone appeared a single time. V and J are TRBV5-4 and TRBJ2-3, with D tentatively TRBD2 (7 bases). Looked up from germline, CDR1 is SGHNT and CDR2 is YYREEE (reference sequence). Trimming shortened V by 3 bases and J by 3 bases, and 11 bases separated the two germline ends. This CDR3 region has 14 residues. The CDR3 coding sequence is TGTGCCAGCAGCTGGGGGGGCCGGACAGATACGCAGTATTTT. Translation: CASSWGGRTDTQYF.

This chain joins TRBV2 and TRBJ1-3, with no clear D. This CDR3 has 14 amino acids. The germline V gene encodes CDR1 SNHLY and CDR2 FYNNEI. The V gene lost 7 bases and the J gene lost 0 bases, with 10 bases spanning the gap. In DNA form, the CDR3 reads TGTGCCAGCAAGGAGGCAAACTCTGGAAACACCATATATTTT. Encoded protein: CASKEANSGNTIYF.

The rearrangement joins TRBV18 to TRBJ1-3, with no clear D. V lost 3 bases and J 8 bases, leaving 8 bases between the germline ends. CDR3 length equals 12 residues. Looked up from germline, CDR1 is KGHSH and CDR2 is LQKENI. The CDR3 coding sequence is TGTGCCAGCTCACCGTCGGGTGACACCATATATTTT. This codes for CASSPSGDTIYF.

The rearrangement links TRBV7-2 to TRBJ1-3; maybe TRBD1 (6 bases). Germline V lookup: CDR1 SGHTA, CDR2 FQGNSA. This CDR3 comprises 14 residues. The V and J ends lost 5 bases and 3 bases respectively, with 11 bases between them. The DNA of the CDR3 is TGTGCCAGCAGCCTAGGGGGGGATGGAAACACCATATATTTT. Its translation: CASSLGGDGNTIYF.

The chain carries TRBV15 and TRBJ1-1; 7 positions match TRBD1. The CDR3 totals 15 residues. V trimming: 0 bases; J trimming: 4 bases; junction bases outside the gene matches: 5. In germline, CDR1 is LNHNV, CDR2 YYDKDF (reference sequence). The CDR3 protein is CATSRDRAGGTEAFF. The CDR3 nucleotides are TGTGCCACCAGCAGAGATCGGGCAGGGGGCACTGAAGCTTTCTTT.

This clone was seen more than once but under ten times. J is TRBJ2-7 and V is TRBV19; 8 bases fit TRBD2. Germline-derived CDR1 and CDR2 are LNHDA and SQIVND (reference sequence). With V trimmed by 3 bases and J by 3 bases, 1 base remained unmatched. There are 13 residues in the CDR3. CDR3 sequence (DNA): TGTGCCAGTAGTATCGGGAGGGGCTACGAGCAGTACTTC. Residues: CASSIGRGYEQYF.

The gene calls are TRBV10-3 and TRBJ1-6, with 8 bases matching TRBD1. The junction had 3 bases not matched to a gene; V was cut back by 7 bases and J by 7 bases. Germline V lookup: CDR1 ENHRY, CDR2 SYGVKD. The CDR3 has 13 amino acids. CDR3 bases: TGTGCCATCACCCGGGACAGGAATTCACCCCTCCACTTT. Amino acids: CAITRDRNSPLHF.

The chain couples TRBV4-3 to TRBJ1-6; a weak D match, TRBD1 (6 bases). CDR3 size: 17 residues. Germline values: CDR1 LGHNA, CDR2 YSLEER. V dropped 3 bases and J dropped 5 bases, with 17 bases sitting between them. DNA of the CDR3: TGCGCCAGCAGCCAGAGCGGTACCGGGACAAATAATTCACCCCTCCACTTT. It specifies CASSQSGTGTNNSPLHF.

The CDR3 spells CASTREGGSPLHF. CDR3 bases: TGTGCCAGCACCCGGGAGGGGGGTTCACCCCTCCACTTT. This chain uses TRBV12-3 or TRBV12-4 with TRBJ1-6; TRBD1 might be the D (6 bases). The CDR3 contains 13 residues. V lost 7 bases, J lost 9 bases, and 13 bases lay in between.

A word on this clone: This same CDR3 is encoded by further DNA sequences in the sample. The chain is built from TRBV15 and TRBJ1-1, with D possibly being TRBD1 (6 bases). V was cut by 0 bases and J by 0 bases, with 8 bases left in between. Looked up from germline, CDR1 is LNHNV and CDR2 is YYDKDF (reference sequence). The length of the CDR3 is 15 residues. In DNA, the CDR3 is TGTGCCACCAGCAGAGATACAGGGTTGAACACTGAAGCTTTCTTT. Protein: CATSRDTGLNTEAFF.